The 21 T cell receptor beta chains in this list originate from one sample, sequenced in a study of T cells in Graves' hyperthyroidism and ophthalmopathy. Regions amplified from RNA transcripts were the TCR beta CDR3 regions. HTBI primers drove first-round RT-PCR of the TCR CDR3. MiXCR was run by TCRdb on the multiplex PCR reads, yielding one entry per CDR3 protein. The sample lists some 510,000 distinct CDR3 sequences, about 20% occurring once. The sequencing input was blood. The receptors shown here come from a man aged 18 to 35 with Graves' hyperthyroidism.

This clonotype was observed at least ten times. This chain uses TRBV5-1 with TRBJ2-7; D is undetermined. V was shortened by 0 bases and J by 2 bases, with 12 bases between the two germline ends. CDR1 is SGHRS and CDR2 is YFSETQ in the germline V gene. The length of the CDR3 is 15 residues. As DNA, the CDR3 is TGCGCCAGCAGCTTGGGAGTTCCAGCGCCCTACGAGCAGTACTTC. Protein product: CASSLGVPAPYEQYF. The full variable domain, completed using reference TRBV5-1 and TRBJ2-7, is KAGVTQTPRYLIKTRGQQVTLSCSPISGHRSVSWYQQTPGQGLQFLFEYFSETQRNKGNFPGRFSGRQFSNSRSEMNVSTLELGDSALYLCASSLGVPAPYEQYFGPGTRLTVT.

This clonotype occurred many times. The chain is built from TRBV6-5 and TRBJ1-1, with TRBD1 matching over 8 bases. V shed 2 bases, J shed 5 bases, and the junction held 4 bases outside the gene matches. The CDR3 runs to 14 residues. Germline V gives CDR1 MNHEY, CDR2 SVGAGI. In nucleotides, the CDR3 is TGTGCCAGCAGTTACACAGGGGGGAAGACTGAAGCTTTCTTT. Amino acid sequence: CASSYTGGKTEAFF.

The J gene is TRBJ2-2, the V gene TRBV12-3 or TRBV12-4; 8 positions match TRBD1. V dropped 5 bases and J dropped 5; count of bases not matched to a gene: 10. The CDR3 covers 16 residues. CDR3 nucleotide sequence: TGTGCCAGCAGTCCCACAGCAGGGGGCGATACCGGGGAGCTGTTTTTT. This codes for CASSPTAGGDTGELFF.

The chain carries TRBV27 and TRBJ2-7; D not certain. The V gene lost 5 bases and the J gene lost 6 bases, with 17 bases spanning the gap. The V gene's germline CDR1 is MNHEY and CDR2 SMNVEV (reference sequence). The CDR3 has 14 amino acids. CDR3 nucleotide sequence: TGTGCCAGCAGTGGCAGTGGCGGAGCAAGCGAGCAGTACTTC. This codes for CASSGSGGASEQYF.

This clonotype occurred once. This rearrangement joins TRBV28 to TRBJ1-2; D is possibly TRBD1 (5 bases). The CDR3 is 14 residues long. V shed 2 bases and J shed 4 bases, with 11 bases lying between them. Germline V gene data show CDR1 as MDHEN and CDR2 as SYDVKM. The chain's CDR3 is CASSLGLGGYGYTF. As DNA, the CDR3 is TGTGCCAGCAGTTTAGGTCTGGGGGGCTATGGCTACACCTTC.

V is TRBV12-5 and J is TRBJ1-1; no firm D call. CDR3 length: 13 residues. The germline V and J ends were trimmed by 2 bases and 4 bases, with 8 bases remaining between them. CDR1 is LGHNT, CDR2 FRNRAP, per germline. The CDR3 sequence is CASGLWWGTEAFF. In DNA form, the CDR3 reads TGTGCTAGTGGTTTGTGGTGGGGCACTGAAGCTTTCTTT.

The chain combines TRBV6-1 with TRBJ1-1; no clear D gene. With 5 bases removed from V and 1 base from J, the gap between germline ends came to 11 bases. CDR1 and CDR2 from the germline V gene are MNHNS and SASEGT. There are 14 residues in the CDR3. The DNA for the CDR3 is TGTGCCAGCAGTCGCGGGAAGGGGAACACTGAAGCTTTCTTT. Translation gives CASSRGKGNTEAFF.

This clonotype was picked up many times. The CDR3 here is CASSLVSGSPEAFF. CDR3 DNA: TGTGCCAGCAGTTTAGTAAGTGGGTCGCCTGAAGCTTTCTTT. The gene calls are TRBV12-3 or TRBV12-4 and TRBJ1-1, with no clear D. V lost 1 base, J lost 6 bases, and 12 bases lay in between. This CDR3 spans 14 amino acids.

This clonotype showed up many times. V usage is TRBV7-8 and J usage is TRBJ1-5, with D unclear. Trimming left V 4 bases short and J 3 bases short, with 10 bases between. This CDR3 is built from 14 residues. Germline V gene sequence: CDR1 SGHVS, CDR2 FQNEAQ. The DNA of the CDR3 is TGTGCCAGCAGCTCCCCCGGGCCCAATCAGCCCCAGCATTTT. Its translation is CASSSPGPNQPQHF.

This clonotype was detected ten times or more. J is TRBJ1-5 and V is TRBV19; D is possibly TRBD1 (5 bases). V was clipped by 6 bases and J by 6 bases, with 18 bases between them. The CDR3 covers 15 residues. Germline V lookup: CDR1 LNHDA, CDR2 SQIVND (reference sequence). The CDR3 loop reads CASRQHGGEGQPQHF. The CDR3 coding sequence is TGTGCCAGTAGGCAGCACGGGGGTGAGGGTCAGCCCCAGCATTTT.

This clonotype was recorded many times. The CDR3 nucleotides read TGCAGTGCTAGAGAAGAGACAATGAACACTGAAGCTTTCTTT. Translated: CSAREETMNTEAFF. The rearrangement uses TRBV20-1 and TRBJ1-1, with D unresolved. The V end lost 0 bases, the J end lost 0 bases, and 8 bases lay between the germline ends. The CDR3 sequence is 14 residues long. The germline gives CDR1 DFQATT, CDR2 SNEGSKA (reference sequence).

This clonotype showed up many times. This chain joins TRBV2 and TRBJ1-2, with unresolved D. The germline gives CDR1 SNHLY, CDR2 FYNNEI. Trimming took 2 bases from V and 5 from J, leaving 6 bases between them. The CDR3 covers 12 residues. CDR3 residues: CASSETTYGYTF. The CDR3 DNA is TGTGCCAGCAGTGAAACGACTTATGGCTACACCTTC.

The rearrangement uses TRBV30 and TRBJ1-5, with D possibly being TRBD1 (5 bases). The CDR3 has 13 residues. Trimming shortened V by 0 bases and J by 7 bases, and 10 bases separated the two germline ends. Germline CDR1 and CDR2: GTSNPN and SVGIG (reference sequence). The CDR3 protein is CAWSVEGLQPQHF. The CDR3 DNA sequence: TGTGCCTGGAGTGTGGAGGGACTGCAGCCCCAGCATTTT.

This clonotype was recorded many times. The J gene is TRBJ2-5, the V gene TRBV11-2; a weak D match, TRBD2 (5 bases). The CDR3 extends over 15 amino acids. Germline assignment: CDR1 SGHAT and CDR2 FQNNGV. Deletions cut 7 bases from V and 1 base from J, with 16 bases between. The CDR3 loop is CASKALDGVQETQYF. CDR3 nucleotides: TGTGCCAGCAAGGCACTTGACGGGGTCCAAGAGACCCAGTACTTC.

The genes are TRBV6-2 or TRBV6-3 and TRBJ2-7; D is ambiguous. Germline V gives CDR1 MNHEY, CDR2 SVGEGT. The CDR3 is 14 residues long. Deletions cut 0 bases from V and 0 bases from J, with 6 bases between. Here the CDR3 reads CASSYSDDSYEQYF. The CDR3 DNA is TGTGCCAGCAGTTACTCCGACGACTCCTACGAGCAGTACTTC.

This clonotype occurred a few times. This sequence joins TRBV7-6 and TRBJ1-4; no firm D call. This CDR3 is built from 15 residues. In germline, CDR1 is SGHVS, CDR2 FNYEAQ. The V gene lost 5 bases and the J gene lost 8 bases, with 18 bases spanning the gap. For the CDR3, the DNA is TGTGCCAGCAGCCCGTATCAGGTCGGAGGGGAAAAACTGTTTTTT. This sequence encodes CASSPYQVGGEKLFF.

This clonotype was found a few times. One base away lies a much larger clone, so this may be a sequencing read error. The CDR3 nucleotides are TGTGCCAGCAGTACAGGGGGCGCGGGGCAGCCCCAGCATTTT. This translates into CASSTGGAGQPQHF. V and J are TRBV12-3 or TRBV12-4 and TRBJ1-5; 9 nucleotides agree with TRBD1. The CDR3 length is 14 residues. Trimming removed 5 bases from V and 7 bases from J; junction bases left unmatched: 6.

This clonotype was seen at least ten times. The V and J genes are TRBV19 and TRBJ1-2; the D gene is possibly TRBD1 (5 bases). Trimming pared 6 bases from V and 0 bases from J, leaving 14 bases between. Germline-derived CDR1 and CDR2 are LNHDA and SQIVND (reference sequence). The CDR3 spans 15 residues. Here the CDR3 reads CASRRGSNTNYGYTF. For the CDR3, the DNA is TGTGCCAGTAGGAGGGGTTCCAACACTAACTATGGCTACACCTTC.

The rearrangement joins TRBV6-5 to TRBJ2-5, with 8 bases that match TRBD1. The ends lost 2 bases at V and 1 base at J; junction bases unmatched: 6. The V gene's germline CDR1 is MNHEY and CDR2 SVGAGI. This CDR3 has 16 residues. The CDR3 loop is CASSYPGGRPQETQYF. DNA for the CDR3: TGTGCCAGCAGTTACCCAGGGGGCAGACCCCAAGAGACCCAGTACTTC.

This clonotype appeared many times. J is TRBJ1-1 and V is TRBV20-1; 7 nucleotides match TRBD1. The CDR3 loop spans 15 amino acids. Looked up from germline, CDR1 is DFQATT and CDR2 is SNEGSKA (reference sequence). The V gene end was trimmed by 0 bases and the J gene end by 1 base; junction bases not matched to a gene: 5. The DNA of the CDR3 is TGCAGTGCTAGAGATTGGGGGACAGCGAACACTGAAGCTTTCTTT. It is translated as CSARDWGTANTEAFF.

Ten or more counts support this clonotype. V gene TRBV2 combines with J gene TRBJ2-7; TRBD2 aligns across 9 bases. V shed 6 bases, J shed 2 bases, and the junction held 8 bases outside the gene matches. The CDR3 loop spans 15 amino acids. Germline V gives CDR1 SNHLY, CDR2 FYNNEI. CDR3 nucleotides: TGTGCCAGCAGCATCGAGGCGGGGGGGGCCTACGAGCAGTACTTC. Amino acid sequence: CASSIEAGGAYEQYF. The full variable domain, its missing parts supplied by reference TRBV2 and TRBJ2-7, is EPEVTQTPSHQVTQMGQEVILRCVPISNHLYFYWYRQILGQKVEFLVSFYNNEISEKSEIFDDQFSVERPDGSNFTLKIRSTKLEDSAMYFCASSIEAGGAYEQYFGPGTRLTVT.